This record looks at one TCR beta chain sequence and its context. Its target is unknown. The protocol was immunoSEQ multiplex PCR, while the TCRdb copy is restricted to in-frame clones and leaves out a portion. Among approximately 180,000 clones listed, around 87% were seen once. This record belongs to a study of T cell responses to AZD1222 COVID-19 vaccine. General study points: Baseline seropositives among AZD1222 recipients totaled only five to seven.

The CDR3 runs 13 residues. The V end was cut by 6 bases, the J end by 4 bases, with 10 bases between. CDR1 LNHDA and CDR2 SQIVND come from the germline V gene (reference sequence). The chain couples TRBV19 to TRBJ2-1; D unclear. The material was peripheral blood, obtained on day 0 of AZD1222 vaccination. This TCR was sampled from an adult in good health. Written as DNA, the CDR3 is TGTGCCAGTAGGGCAGGATTATACAATGAGCAGTTCTTC. Protein product: CASRAGLYNEQFF.